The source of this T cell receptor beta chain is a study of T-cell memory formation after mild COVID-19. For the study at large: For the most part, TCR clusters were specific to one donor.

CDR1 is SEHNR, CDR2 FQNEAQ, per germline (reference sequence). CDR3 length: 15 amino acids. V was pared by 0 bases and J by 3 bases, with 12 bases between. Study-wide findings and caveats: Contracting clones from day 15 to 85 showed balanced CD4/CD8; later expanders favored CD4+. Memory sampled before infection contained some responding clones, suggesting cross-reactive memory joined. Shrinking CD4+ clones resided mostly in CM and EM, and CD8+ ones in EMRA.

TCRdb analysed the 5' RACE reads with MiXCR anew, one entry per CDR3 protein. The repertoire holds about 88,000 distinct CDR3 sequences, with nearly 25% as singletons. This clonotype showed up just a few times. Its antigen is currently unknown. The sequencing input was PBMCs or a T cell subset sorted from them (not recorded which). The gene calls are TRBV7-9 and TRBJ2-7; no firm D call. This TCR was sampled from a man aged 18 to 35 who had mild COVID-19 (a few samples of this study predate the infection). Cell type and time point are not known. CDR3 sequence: CASSLAGKGSYEQYV. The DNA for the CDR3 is TGTGCCAGCAGCTTAGCGGGTAAGGGAAGCTACGAGCAGTACGTC.